A single TCR beta chain is shown here with its context. This sample stems from a study of blood T cell repertoires in COVID-19. As for the study in general: Sample material is recorded as cDNA or gDNA derived from T cells, B-cell-depleted T cells, or PBMCs.

Germline V CDR1 and CDR2: SGHTA, FQGNSA. This CDR3 is 13 amino acids long. V lost 4 bases, J lost 4 bases, and 3 bases stayed unmatched. In the study's own analysis: By means of reference gene primer amplification, nucleated cell counts were estimated. Using immunoSEQ multiplex PCR, the repertoire was profiled, and TCRdb retains in-frame clones only, with some absent. V, J and clone size reflect that table, while D and trimming were determined from the DNA. The table has more than 55,000 clones, over 80% seen once; the top ten hold approximately 8.3%. The specimen was peripheral blood. The rearrangement links TRBV7-2 to TRBJ1-1; TRBD1 matches at 7 bases. The origin of this receptor is a human donor with active COVID-19. The donor label of this sample is uncertain. The CDR3 DNA reads as TGTGCCAGCAGCTCGACAGGGTTCACTGAAGCTTTCTTT. Protein: CASSSTGFTEAFF.